This passage covers 27 T cell receptor beta chains from one sample sequenced in a study of blood T cell repertoires in COVID-19. Some clones are missing from TCRdb's copy, which holds only in-frame ones; the method was immunoSEQ multiplex PCR. The table shows 110,000 to 150,000 clones, with around 84% occurring only once. Sequenced sample: peripheral blood. The receptors derive from a human donor in a cohort sampled during active COVID-19.

The CDR3 coding sequence is TGCAGTGCTGGGACAGCCTATGGCTACACCTTC. Protein sequence: CSAGTAYGYTF. J is TRBJ1-2 and V is TRBV20-1; 7 nucleotides align to TRBD1. V trimming: 5 bases; J trimming: 4 bases; junction bases outside the gene matches: 1. In germline, CDR1 is DFQATT, CDR2 SNEGSKA (reference sequence). The CDR3 has 11 amino acids.

This chain joins TRBV27 and TRBJ2-7; 7 bases map to TRBD2. Germline values: CDR1 MNHEY, CDR2 SMNVEV (reference sequence). V trimming: 8 bases; J trimming: 7 bases; junction bases outside the gene matches: 23. The length of the CDR3 is 17 residues. CDR3 nucleotide sequence: TGTGCCAGCCAACTACAGCCAACCTCCTCGGCCGGGGGGGAGCAGTACTTC. It encodes CASQLQPTSSAGGEQYF.

The rearrangement joins TRBV15 to TRBJ2-1; the match to TRBD2 covers 12 bases. The CDR3 has 14 residues. The V gene's germline CDR1 is LNHNV and CDR2 YYDKDF (reference sequence). Trimming took 5 bases from V and 8 from J; bases not matched to a gene: 4. DNA for the CDR3: TGTGCCACCAGCGCTAGCGGGAGGGGGGATGAGCAGTTCTTC. Its protein is CATSASGRGDEQFF.

This chain connects TRBV2 to TRBJ2-1; 13 bases match TRBD2. The CDR3 spans 15 residues. The germline V gene encodes CDR1 SNHLY and CDR2 FYNNEI. V dropped 6 bases and J dropped 10; count of bases not matched to a gene: 9. CDR3 region: CASRALAGGLGEQFF. The CDR3 DNA follows: TGTGCCAGCAGGGCACTAGCGGGGGGGCTTGGGGAGCAGTTCTTC.

The chain employs TRBV7-2 and TRBJ1-1; possibly TRBD1 for D (6 bases). Trimming left V 1 base short and J 2 bases short, with 8 bases between. The CDR3 is made up of 14 amino acids. CDR1 and CDR2 (germline): SGHTA, FQGNSA. The CDR3: CASSLGTANTEAFF. The CDR3 DNA sequence: TGTGCCAGCAGCTTAGGGACAGCCAACACTGAAGCTTTCTTT.

The rearrangement joins TRBV29-1 to TRBJ1-1; no definite D call. The CDR3 runs to 13 residues. V lost 5 bases to trimming and J lost 0 bases, with 10 bases between them. From germline, CDR1 is SQVTM and CDR2 ANQGSEA. The CDR3 nucleotides read TGCAGCGTTCTAAAACTCATGAACACTGAAGCTTTCTTT. Translation gives CSVLKLMNTEAFF.

The chain employs TRBV11-2 and TRBJ2-3, with 8 bases lining up with TRBD2. This CDR3 comprises 17 residues. J lost 0 bases, V lost 3 bases, and 8 bases had no gene match. Germline V CDR1 and CDR2: SGHAT, FQNNGV. The CDR3 here is CASSFAGGTASTDTQYF. CDR3 nucleotide sequence: TGTGCCAGCAGCTTCGCGGGAGGCACCGCAAGCACAGATACGCAGTATTTT.

There are a few counts of this clone. The J gene is TRBJ1-1, the V gene TRBV5-1; the D is unclear. This CDR3 spans 15 amino acids. Trimming cost V 4 bases and J 0 bases, with 13 bases left between them. Germline CDR1 and CDR2: SGHRS and YFSETQ. Here the CDR3 reads CASSPDGLMNTEAFF. The CDR3 DNA reads TGCGCCAGCAGCCCGGACGGACTCATGAACACTGAAGCTTTCTTT. The full variable domain, with the rest looked up from reference TRBV5-1 and TRBJ1-1, is KAGVTQTPRYLIKTRGQQVTLSCSPISGHRSVSWYQQTPGQGLQFLFEYFSETQRNKGNFPGRFSGRQFSNSRSEMNVSTLELGDSALYLCASSPDGLMNTEAFFGQGTRLTVV.

This clone appeared a few times. The chain joins TRBV4-1 to TRBJ1-6; TRBD1 matches 9 bases. From germline, CDR1 is MGHRA and CDR2 YSYEKL. There are 17 residues in the CDR3. Trimming cost V 2 bases and J 7 bases; bases outside gene matches: 9. The CDR3 DNA is TGCGCCAGCAGCCAACCCGGGACAGGGAAGGGGAATTCACCCCTCCACTTT. Its protein is CASSQPGTGKGNSPLHF.

V gene TRBV27 combines with J gene TRBJ2-4; D is possibly TRBD2 (5 bases). The germline V and J ends were trimmed by 6 bases and 6 bases, with 9 bases remaining between them. The CDR3 length is 12 residues. Germline loops: CDR1 MNHEY, CDR2 SMNVEV (reference sequence). The CDR3 protein is CASSSGGNIQYF. The CDR3, as DNA: TGTGCCAGCAGCTCCGGAGGAAACATTCAGTACTTC.

This rearrangement joins TRBV2 to TRBJ2-5; TRBD1 agrees at 7 bases. The germline CDR1 and CDR2 sequences are SNHLY and FYNNEI. Trimming took 5 bases from V and 5 from J; bases not matched to a gene: 8. CDR3 length: 14 residues. The CDR3, as DNA: TGTGCCAGCAGTTATGCTAGGGGGCTGGAGACCCAGTACTTC. Translating it yields CASSYARGLETQYF. The full variable domain, in which reference TRBV2 and TRBJ2-5 provide the parts outside the CDR3, is EPEVTQTPSHQVTQMGQEVILRCVPISNHLYFYWYRQILGQKVEFLVSFYNNEISEKSEIFDDQFSVERPDGSNFTLKIRSTKLEDSAMYFCASSYARGLETQYFGPGTRLLVL.

V gene TRBV3-1 (or the pseudogene TRBV3-2) combines with J gene TRBJ1-5; possible D gene TRBD1, 5 bases. The V end lost 4 bases, the J end lost 3 bases, and 13 bases lay between the germline ends. This CDR3 region has 15 residues. Per germline, CDR1 LGHDT and CDR2 YNNKEL (reference sequence). The CDR3 DNA is TGTGCCAGCAGCCCCGACGGGGGGAACAATCAGCCCCAGCATTTT. Translating it yields CASSPDGGNNQPQHF.

The V and J genes are TRBV28 and TRBJ1-2; a possible D gene is TRBD1 (5 bases). V dropped 2 bases and J dropped 5 bases, with 9 bases sitting between them. Germline values: CDR1 MDHEN, CDR2 SYDVKM. CDR3 size: 13 residues. This chain's CDR3 is CASSLAGPYGYTF. The CDR3 coding sequence is TGTGCCAGCAGTTTAGCAGGGCCTTATGGCTACACCTTC.

J is TRBJ2-7 and V is TRBV28; maybe TRBD2 (6 bases). The CDR3 contains 14 residues. The germline V gene has CDR1 MDHEN and CDR2 SYDVKM. V was clipped by 5 bases and J by 0 bases, with 11 bases between them. The CDR3 sequence: CASSTPGGSYEQYF. The DNA of the CDR3 is TGTGCCAGCAGTACCCCCGGGGGCTCCTACGAGCAGTACTTC.

The rearrangement joins TRBV28 to TRBJ2-7; the match to TRBD2 covers 14 bases. Trimming removed 5 bases from V and 5 bases from J; junction bases left unmatched: 8. Germline V gene sequence: CDR1 MDHEN, CDR2 SYDVKM. The CDR3 has 16 amino acids. CDR3 sequence reads: CASSPGLAGVFNEQYF. The DNA of the CDR3 is TGTGCCAGCAGTCCGGGACTAGCGGGGGTGTTCAACGAGCAGTACTTC.

This rearrangement joins TRBV28 to TRBJ1-6; 8 bases match TRBD1. V lost 7 bases and J lost 9; bases outside the gene matches: 11. CDR1 and CDR2 from the germline V gene are MDHEN and SYDVKM. The CDR3 contains 15 residues. This chain's CDR3 is CASKGGQGLRSPLHF. CDR3 coding DNA: TGTGCCAGCAAGGGCGGACAGGGCCTACGTTCACCCCTCCACTTT.

This clone occurred a few times. The chain links TRBV24-1 to TRBJ2-7; TRBD2 is a possible D gene (6 bases). The V end lost 8 bases, the J end lost 3 bases, and 16 bases lay between the germline ends. The CDR3 has 14 residues. CDR1 and CDR2 (germline): KGHDR, SFDVKD. The CDR3 DNA reads as TGTGCCACCACCCCAAAGGGACTTGACTACGAGCAGTACTTC. This codes for CATTPKGLDYEQYF.

This chain uses TRBV5-1 with TRBJ2-7, with D perhaps matching TRBD1 (6 bases). This CDR3 contains 15 residues. Germline assignment: CDR1 SGHRS and CDR2 YFSETQ. V was pared by 4 bases and J by 6 bases, with 20 bases between. CDR3 DNA sequence: TGCGCCAGCAGCGGTGGACAGAATCTGGGAGTCGAGCAGTACTTC. Protein product: CASSGGQNLGVEQYF.

This clone occurred many times. The chain joins TRBV7-9 to TRBJ2-2, with TRBD1 matching 7 bases. CDR1 is SEHNR and CDR2 is FQNEAQ in the germline V gene (reference sequence). CDR3 length: 15 amino acids. The J segment lost 2 bases and the V segment lost 6 bases, leaving 6 bases of the junction unmatched. The CDR3 nucleotides read TGTGCCAGCAGGCCCGGGACAGCAAACACCGGGGAGCTGTTTTTT. Translated, it gives CASRPGTANTGELFF. Looking up the rest from reference TRBV7-9 and TRBJ2-2 gives the full variable domain: DTGVSQNPRHKITKRGQNVTFRCDPISEHNRLYWYRQTLGQGPEFLTYFQNEAQLEKSRLLSDRFSAERPKGSFSTLEIQRTEQGDSAMYLCASRPGTANTGELFFGEGSRLTVL.

The chain combines TRBV6-5 with TRBJ2-7; 8 bases agree with TRBD2. The CDR3 is made up of 14 amino acids. In germline, CDR1 is MNHEY, CDR2 SVGAGI. Trimming took 2 bases from V and 7 from J; bases not matched to a gene: 7. The CDR3 protein is CASSYDGRAREQYF. For the CDR3, the DNA is TGTGCCAGCAGTTACGACGGGAGGGCCCGGGAGCAGTACTTC.

V and J are TRBV25-1 and TRBJ2-3; 13 nucleotides line up with TRBD2. Per germline, CDR1 MGHDK and CDR2 SYGVNS. V shed 6 bases and J 2 bases; nucleotides not matched to a gene: 11. The CDR3 is made up of 18 amino acids. The CDR3: CASRPGPTSGRNTDTQYF. Here the CDR3 DNA reads TGTGCCAGCAGACCCGGACCGACTAGCGGGAGGAACACAGATACGCAGTATTTT.

This clone was recorded only once. This chain joins TRBV3-1 (or the pseudogene TRBV3-2) and TRBJ2-5; 7 bases match TRBD1. V was clipped by 7 bases and J by 5 bases; unmatched bases: 16. This CDR3 comprises 16 residues. Germline CDR1 LGHDT, CDR2 YNNKEL (reference sequence). CDR3 nucleotides: TGTGCCAGCACTCAAATCACCAAACAGGGGATGGAGACCCAGTACTTC. Translating it yields CASTQITKQGMETQYF.

The J gene is TRBJ1-5, the V gene TRBV23-1; D possibly corresponds to TRBD1 (6 bases). TRBV23-1 is noted as an ORF with a role that remains uncertain. Trimming cost V 0 bases and J 2 bases, with 11 bases left between them. The length of the CDR3 is 16 residues. CDR3 amino acids: CASSQSNRAGNQPQHF. The DNA for the CDR3 is TGCGCCAGCAGTCAATCGAACAGGGCTGGCAATCAGCCCCAGCATTTT.

V gene TRBV3-1 (or the pseudogene TRBV3-2) combines with J gene TRBJ2-7, with TRBD2 matching 12 bases. The germline CDR1 and CDR2 sequences are LGHDT and YNNKEL (reference sequence). The CDR3 is made up of 15 amino acids. V was pared by 2 bases and J by 3 bases, with 2 bases of the junction left unmatched. CDR3 loop: CASSQRLAGVYEQYF. The DNA of the CDR3 is TGTGCCAGCAGCCAACGACTAGCGGGAGTCTACGAGCAGTACTTC.

The V and J genes are TRBV5-4 and TRBJ2-1; 13 positions match TRBD2. With 1 base clipped from V and 7 bases from J, the junction kept 2 bases outside the gene matches. This CDR3 is 15 amino acids long. Germline assignment: CDR1 SGHNT and CDR2 YYREEE (reference sequence). CDR3 sequence (DNA): TGTGCCAGCAGCTTGAAGACTAGCGGGAGGAATGAGCAGTTCTTC. It encodes CASSLKTSGRNEQFF.

This rearrangement joins TRBV28 to TRBJ2-7, with 10 bases fitting TRBD2. CDR1 is MDHEN and CDR2 is SYDVKM in the germline V gene. The CDR3 sequence is 14 residues long. Trimming took 6 bases from V and 7 from J; bases not matched to a gene: 9. CDR3 in amino acids: CASRIGTSANEQYF. CDR3 in DNA: TGTGCCAGCAGAATCGGGACTAGCGCTAATGAGCAGTACTTC.

The gene calls are TRBV18 and TRBJ1-2; a possible D gene is TRBD1 (6 bases). Trimming pared 0 bases from V and 6 bases from J, leaving 11 bases between. The CDR3 contains 14 residues. From germline, CDR1 is KGHSH and CDR2 LQKENI. In DNA form, the CDR3 reads TGTGCCAGCTCACCACCAGTGGACAGTGATGGCTACACCTTC. It codes for CASSPPVDSDGYTF.